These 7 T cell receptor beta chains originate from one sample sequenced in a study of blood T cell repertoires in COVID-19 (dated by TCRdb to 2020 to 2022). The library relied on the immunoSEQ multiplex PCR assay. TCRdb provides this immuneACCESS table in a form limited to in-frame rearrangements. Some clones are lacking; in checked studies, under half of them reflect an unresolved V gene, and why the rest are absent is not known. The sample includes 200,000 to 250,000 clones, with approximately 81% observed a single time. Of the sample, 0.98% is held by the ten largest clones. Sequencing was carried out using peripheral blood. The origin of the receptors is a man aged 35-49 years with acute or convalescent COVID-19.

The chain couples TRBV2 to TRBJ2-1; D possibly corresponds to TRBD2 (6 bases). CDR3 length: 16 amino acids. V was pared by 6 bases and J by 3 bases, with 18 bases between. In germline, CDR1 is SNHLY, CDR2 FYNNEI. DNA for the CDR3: TGTGCCAGCAGCGGGGGAATAGCCGGGATCTACAATGAGCAGTTCTTC. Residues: CASSGGIAGIYNEQFF.

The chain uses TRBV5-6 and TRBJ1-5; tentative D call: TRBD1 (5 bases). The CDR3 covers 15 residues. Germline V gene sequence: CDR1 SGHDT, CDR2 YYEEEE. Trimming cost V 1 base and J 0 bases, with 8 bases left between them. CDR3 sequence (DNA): TGTGCCAGCAGCTTGTCAGGGTATAGCAATCAGCCCCAGCATTTT. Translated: CASSLSGYSNQPQHF.

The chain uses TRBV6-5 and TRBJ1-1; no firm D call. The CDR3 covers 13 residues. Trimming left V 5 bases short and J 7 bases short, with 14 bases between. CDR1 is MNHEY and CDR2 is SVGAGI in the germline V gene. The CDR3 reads CASSTWRYGEAFF. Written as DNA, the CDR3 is TGTGCCAGCAGTACCTGGAGGTATGGTGAAGCTTTCTTT.

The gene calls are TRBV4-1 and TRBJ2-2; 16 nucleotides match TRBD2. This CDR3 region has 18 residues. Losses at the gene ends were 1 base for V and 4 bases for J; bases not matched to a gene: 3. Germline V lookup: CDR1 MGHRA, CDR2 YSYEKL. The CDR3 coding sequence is TGCGCCAGCAGCCAAGGGGGACTAGCGGGGGGGGGCACCGGGGAGCTGTTTTTT. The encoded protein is CASSQGGLAGGGTGELFF.

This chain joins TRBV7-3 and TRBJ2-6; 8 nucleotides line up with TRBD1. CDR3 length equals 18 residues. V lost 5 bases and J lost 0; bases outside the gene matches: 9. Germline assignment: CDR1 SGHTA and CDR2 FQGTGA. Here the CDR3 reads CASSLPGQDGSGANVLTF. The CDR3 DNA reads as TGTGCCAGCAGCCTCCCGGGACAGGATGGCTCTGGGGCCAACGTCCTGACTTTC.

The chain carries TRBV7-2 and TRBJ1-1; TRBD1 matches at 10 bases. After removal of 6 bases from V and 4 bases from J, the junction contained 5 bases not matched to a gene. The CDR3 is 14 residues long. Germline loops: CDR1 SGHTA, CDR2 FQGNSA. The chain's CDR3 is CASRATGGPTEAFF. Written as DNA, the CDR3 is TGTGCCAGCAGAGCGACAGGGGGCCCCACTGAAGCTTTCTTT.

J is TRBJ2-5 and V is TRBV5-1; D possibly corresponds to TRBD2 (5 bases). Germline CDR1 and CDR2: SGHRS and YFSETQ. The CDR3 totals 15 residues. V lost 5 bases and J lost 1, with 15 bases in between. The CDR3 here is CASRRKDGVQETQYF. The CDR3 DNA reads TGCGCCAGCAGACGCAAGGACGGGGTCCAAGAGACCCAGTACTTC. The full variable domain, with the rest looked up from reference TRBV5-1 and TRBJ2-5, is KAGVTQTPRYLIKTRGQQVTLSCSPISGHRSVSWYQQTPGQGLQFLFEYFSETQRNKGNFPGRFSGRQFSNSRSEMNVSTLELGDSALYLCASRRKDGVQETQYFGPGTRLLVL.